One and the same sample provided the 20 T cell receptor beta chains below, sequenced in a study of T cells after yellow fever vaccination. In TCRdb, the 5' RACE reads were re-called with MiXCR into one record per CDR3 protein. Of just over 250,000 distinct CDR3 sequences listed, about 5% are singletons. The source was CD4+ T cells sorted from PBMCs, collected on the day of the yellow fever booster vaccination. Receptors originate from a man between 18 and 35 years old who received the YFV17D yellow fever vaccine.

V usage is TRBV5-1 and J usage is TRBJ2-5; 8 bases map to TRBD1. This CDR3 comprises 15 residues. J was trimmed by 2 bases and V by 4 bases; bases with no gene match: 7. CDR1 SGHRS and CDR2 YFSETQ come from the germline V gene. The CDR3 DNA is TGCGCCAGCAGCATTCAAGGACAGGGACAAGAGACCCAGTACTTC. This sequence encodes CASSIQGQGQETQYF.

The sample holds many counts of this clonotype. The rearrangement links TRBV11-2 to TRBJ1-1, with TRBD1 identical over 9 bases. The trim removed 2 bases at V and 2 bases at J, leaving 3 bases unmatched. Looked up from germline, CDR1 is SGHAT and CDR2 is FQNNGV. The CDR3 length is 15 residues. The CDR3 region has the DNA TGTGCCAGCAGCTTACCGGGACAGGGAAACACTGAAGCTTTCTTT. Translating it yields CASSLPGQGNTEAFF.

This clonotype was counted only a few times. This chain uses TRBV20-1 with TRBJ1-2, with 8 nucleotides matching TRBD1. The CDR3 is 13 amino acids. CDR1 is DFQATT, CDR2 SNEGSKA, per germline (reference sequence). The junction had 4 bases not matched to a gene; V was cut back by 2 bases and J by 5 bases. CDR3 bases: TGCAGTGCTAGACCGACAGGGGCTTATGGCTACACCTTC. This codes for CSARPTGAYGYTF.

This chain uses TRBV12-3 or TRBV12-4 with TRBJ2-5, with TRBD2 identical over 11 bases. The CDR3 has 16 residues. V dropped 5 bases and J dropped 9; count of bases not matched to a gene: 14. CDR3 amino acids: CASSRGLAVTQGAQYF. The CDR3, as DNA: TGTGCCAGCAGTCGGGGACTAGCGGTCACCCAAGGAGCCCAGTACTTC.

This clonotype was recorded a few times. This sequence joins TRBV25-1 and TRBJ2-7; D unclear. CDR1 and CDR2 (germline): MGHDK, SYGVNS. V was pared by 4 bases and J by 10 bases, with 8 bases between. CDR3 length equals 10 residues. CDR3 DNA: TGTGCCAGCAGTGGTGTGTCTCAGTACTTC. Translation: CASSGVSQYF.

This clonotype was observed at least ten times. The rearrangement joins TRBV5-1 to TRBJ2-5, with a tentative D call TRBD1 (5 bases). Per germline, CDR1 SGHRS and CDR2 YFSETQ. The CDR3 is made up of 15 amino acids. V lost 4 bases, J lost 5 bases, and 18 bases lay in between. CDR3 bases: TGCGCCAGCAGCCTTGGACACAGTTATGTGGAGACCCAGTACTTC. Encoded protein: CASSLGHSYVETQYF. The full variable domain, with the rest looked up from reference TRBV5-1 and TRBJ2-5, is KAGVTQTPRYLIKTRGQQVTLSCSPISGHRSVSWYQQTPGQGLQFLFEYFSETQRNKGNFPGRFSGRQFSNSRSEMNVSTLELGDSALYLCASSLGHSYVETQYFGPGTRLLVL.

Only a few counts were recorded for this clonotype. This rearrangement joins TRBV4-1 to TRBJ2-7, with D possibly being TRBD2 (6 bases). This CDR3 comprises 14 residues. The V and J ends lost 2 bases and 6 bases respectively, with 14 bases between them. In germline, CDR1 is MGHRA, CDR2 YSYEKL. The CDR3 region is CASSQFPAEGEQYV. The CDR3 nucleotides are TGCGCCAGCAGCCAATTCCCGGCGGAGGGCGAGCAGTACGTC.

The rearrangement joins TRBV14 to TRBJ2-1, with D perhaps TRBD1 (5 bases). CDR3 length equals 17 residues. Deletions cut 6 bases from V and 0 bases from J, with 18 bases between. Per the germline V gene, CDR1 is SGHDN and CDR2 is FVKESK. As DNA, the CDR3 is TGTGCCAGCAGTCCCGCAGGGTGGTTATTCTCCTACAATGAGCAGTTCTTC. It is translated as CASSPAGWLFSYNEQFF.

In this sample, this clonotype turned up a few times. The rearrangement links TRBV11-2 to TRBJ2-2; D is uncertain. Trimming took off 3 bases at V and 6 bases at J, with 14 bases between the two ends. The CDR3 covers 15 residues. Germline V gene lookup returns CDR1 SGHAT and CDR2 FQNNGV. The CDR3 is CASSFLPNRPGELFF. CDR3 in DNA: TGTGCCAGCAGCTTCCTACCCAATCGGCCCGGGGAGCTGTTTTTT.

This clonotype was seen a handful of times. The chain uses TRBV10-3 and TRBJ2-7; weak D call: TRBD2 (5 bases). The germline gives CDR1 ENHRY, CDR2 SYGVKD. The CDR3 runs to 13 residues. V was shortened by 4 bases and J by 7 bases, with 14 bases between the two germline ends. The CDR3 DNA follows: TGTGCCATCAGTGGGACGGGATTAGGTGAGCAGTACTTC. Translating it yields CAISGTGLGEQYF.

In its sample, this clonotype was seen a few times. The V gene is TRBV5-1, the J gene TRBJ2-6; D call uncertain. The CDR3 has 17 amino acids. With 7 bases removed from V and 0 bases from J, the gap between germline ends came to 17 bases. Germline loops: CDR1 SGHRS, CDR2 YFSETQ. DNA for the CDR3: TGCGCCAGCGCCCCATGGGCATCACGCTCTGGGGCCAACGTCCTGACTTTC. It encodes CASAPWASRSGANVLTF.

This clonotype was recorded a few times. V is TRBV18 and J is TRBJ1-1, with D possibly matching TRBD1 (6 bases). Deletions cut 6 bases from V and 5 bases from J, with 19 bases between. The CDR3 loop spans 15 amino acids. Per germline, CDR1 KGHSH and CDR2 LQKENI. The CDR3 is CASSQATGRYTEAFF. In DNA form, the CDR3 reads TGTGCCAGCTCCCAAGCCACAGGGAGATATACTGAAGCTTTCTTT.

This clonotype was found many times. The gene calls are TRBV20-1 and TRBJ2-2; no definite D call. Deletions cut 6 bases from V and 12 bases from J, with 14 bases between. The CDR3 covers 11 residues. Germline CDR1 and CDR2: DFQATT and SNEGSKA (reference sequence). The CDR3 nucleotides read TGCAGTGCGGTCGACCAGAGGAAGCTGTTTTTT. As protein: CSAVDQRKLFF.

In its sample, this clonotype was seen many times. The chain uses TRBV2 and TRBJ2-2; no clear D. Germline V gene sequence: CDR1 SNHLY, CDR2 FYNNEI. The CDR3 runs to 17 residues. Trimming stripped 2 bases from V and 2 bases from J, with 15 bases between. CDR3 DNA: TGTGCCAGCAGTGAATTTTGGGAATCCCTCAACACCGGGGAGCTGTTTTTT. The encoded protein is CASSEFWESLNTGELFF. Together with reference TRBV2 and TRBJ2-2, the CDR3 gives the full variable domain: EPEVTQTPSHQVTQMGQEVILRCVPISNHLYFYWYRQILGQKVEFLVSFYNNEISEKSEIFDDQFSVERPDGSNFTLKIRSTKLEDSAMYFCASSEFWESLNTGELFFGEGSRLTVL.

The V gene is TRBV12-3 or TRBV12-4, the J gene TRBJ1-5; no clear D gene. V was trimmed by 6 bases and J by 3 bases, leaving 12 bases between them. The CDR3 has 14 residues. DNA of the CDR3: TGTGCCAGCAGGGTAGGACTGAACAATCAGCCCCAGCATTTT. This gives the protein CASRVGLNNQPQHF.

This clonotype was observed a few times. This CDR3 is CASSQEGQINTEAFF. In DNA, the CDR3 is TGCGCCAGCAGCCAAGAGGGACAGATAAACACTGAAGCTTTCTTT. This chain links TRBV4-1 with TRBJ1-1, with TRBD1 matching 7 bases. Germline trimming cut 0 bases from V and 2 bases from J; bases unmatched to any gene: 3. Germline lookup yields CDR1 MGHRA and CDR2 YSYEKL. The CDR3 has 15 residues.

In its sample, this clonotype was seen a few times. CDR3 nucleotide sequence: TGTGCCAGCTCACCGGTGGGCGGGGGGGCTGAGGAGCAGTACGTC. Its translation: CASSPVGGGAEEQYV. J is TRBJ2-7 and V is TRBV18, with 9 bases lining up with TRBD2. Germline V lookup: CDR1 KGHSH, CDR2 LQKENI. V shed 3 bases and J 7 bases; nucleotides not matched to a gene: 10. There are 15 residues in the CDR3.

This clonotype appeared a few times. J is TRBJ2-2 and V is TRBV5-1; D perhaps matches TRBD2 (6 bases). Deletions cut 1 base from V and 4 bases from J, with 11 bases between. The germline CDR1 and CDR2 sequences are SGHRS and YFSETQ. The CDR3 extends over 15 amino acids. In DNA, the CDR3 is TGCGCCAGCAGCTTGTACGGGGGAAGCACCGGGGAGCTGTTTTTT. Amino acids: CASSLYGGSTGELFF.

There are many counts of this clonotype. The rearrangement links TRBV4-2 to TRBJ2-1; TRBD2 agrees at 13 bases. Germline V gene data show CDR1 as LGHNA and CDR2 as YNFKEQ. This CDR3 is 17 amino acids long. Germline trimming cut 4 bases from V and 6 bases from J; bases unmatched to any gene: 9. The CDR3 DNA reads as TGTGCCAGCAGCCGACTCGGGACTAGCGGGGACCTCAATGAGCAGTTCTTC. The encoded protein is CASSRLGTSGDLNEQFF.

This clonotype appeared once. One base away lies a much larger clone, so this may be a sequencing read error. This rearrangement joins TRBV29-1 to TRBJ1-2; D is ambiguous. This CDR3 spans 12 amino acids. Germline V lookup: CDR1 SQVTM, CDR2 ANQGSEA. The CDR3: CSVDLSGNGHTF. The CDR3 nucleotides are TGCAGCGTTGATTTGTCGGGGAATGGCCACACCTTC. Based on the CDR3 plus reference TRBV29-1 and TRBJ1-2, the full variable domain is SAVISQKPSRDICQRGTSLTIQCQVDSQVTMMFWYRQQPGQSLTLIATANQGSEATYESGFVIDKFPISRPNLTFSTLTVSNMSPEDSSIYLCSVDLSGNGHTFGSGTRLTVV.